The 2 T cell receptor beta chains in this list originate from one sample, sequenced in a study of blood T cells in healthy people across ages. For the second PCR, which ran for about 6 to 11 cycles, a sample-barcoded 5' primer and a J-beta primer mix were used. In TCRdb, the 5' RACE reads were re-called with MiXCR into one record per CDR3 protein. Of roughly 1,300,000 distinct CDR3 sequences in the sample, roughly 64% were seen once. Sequencing was carried out using blood. The receptors were gathered from a man younger than 35 in good health.

The rearrangement links TRBV5-1 to TRBJ1-4, with no clear D. The V gene lost 1 base and the J gene lost 8 bases, with 12 bases spanning the gap. CDR3 size: 14 residues. The germline gives CDR1 SGHRS, CDR2 YFSETQ. The CDR3 DNA reads TGCGCCAGCAGCTTGATGGACGAAGGGGAAAAACTGTTTTTT. Translating gives CASSLMDEGEKLFF.

The V and J genes are TRBV30 and TRBJ2-7; TRBD2 agrees at 9 bases. Losses at the gene ends were 8 bases for V and 4 bases for J; bases not matched to a gene: 6. Per the germline V gene, CDR1 is GTSNPN and CDR2 is SVGIG (reference sequence). The CDR3 consists of 12 residues. The CDR3 is CAGTTSGYEQYF. Here the CDR3 DNA reads TGTGCCGGGACGACTAGCGGATACGAGCAGTACTTC.